One sample yielded the 25 T cell receptor beta chains listed below, sequenced in a study of cytomegalovirus exposure and HLA in healthy donors. PCR primers comprised 60 Vbeta and 13 Jbeta primers. The protocol was immunoSEQ multiplex PCR, while the TCRdb copy is restricted to in-frame clones and leaves out a portion. The repertoire holds just under 95,000 clones, with about 85% as singletons. Sequenced sample: PBMCs. These receptors were taken from a girl aged 2-10 years in good health and CMV-seropositive.

The chain joins TRBV4-1 to TRBJ2-5; 15 nucleotides line up with TRBD2. With V trimmed by 4 bases and J by 5 bases, 17 bases remained unmatched. The CDR3 length is 20 residues. The germline V gene encodes CDR1 MGHRA and CDR2 YSYEKL. CDR3 coding DNA: TGCGCCAGCAGCCCCCCCATCCGGACTAGCGGGAGGGTGGGGGGGGAGACCCAGTACTTC. Translation gives CASSPPIRTSGRVGGETQYF.

This clone occurred a few times. CDR3 DNA sequence: TGTGCCAGCAGTTTCGTAGGACAGGGGGCAGGACAGCCCCAGCATTTT. It translates to CASSFVGQGAGQPQHF. The rearrangement uses TRBV28 and TRBJ1-5; 11 bases align to TRBD1. The germline gives CDR1 MDHEN, CDR2 SYDVKM. The CDR3 is 16 residues long. V dropped 3 bases and J dropped 7; count of bases not matched to a gene: 8.

J is TRBJ1-2 and V is TRBV6-5; 8 nucleotides agree with TRBD1. The trim removed 4 bases at V and 5 bases at J, leaving 6 bases unmatched. Germline V gene sequence: CDR1 MNHEY, CDR2 SVGAGI. The CDR3 loop spans 14 amino acids. DNA of the CDR3: TGTGCCAGCAGTTTACAGGGGGGCACGTATGGCTACACCTTC. Its protein product is CASSLQGGTYGYTF.

The chain is built from TRBV2 and TRBJ2-7; no reliable D call. V lost 6 bases, J lost 2 bases, and 14 bases lay in between. The CDR3 covers 14 residues. Looked up from germline, CDR1 is SNHLY and CDR2 is FYNNEI. In nucleotides, the CDR3 is TGTGCCAGCAGCCCTTGGCAGGTAACCTACGAGCAGTACTTC. The encoded protein is CASSPWQVTYEQYF. The variable domain in full, with the rest retrieved from reference TRBV2 and TRBJ2-7, is EPEVTQTPSHQVTQMGQEVILRCVPISNHLYFYWYRQILGQKVEFLVSFYNNEISEKSEIFDDQFSVERPDGSNFTLKIRSTKLEDSAMYFCASSPWQVTYEQYFGPGTRLTVT.

The chain has TRBV15 and TRBJ2-1; maybe TRBD2 (6 bases). This CDR3 comprises 16 residues. The V gene lost 5 bases and the J gene lost 9 bases, with 23 bases spanning the gap. Germline V gives CDR1 LNHNV, CDR2 YYDKDF (reference sequence). CDR3 bases: TGTGCCACCAGCCCAGCGTCAGTCCGGGGAGGCAGTGAGCAGTTCTTC. It specifies CATSPASVRGGSEQFF.

The sample holds one count of this clone. V is TRBV10-1 and J is TRBJ1-1, with 8 bases identical to TRBD1. V dropped 6 bases and J dropped 6; count of bases not matched to a gene: 3. Germline values: CDR1 WNHNN, CDR2 SYGVQD (reference sequence). The CDR3 totals 12 residues. CDR3 sequence reads: CASRQGVAEAFF. CDR3 DNA: TGCGCCAGCAGACAGGGGGTCGCTGAAGCTTTCTTT.

The rearrangement links TRBV15 to TRBJ2-2; D gene unclear. Per germline, CDR1 LNHNV and CDR2 YYDKDF (reference sequence). V was pared by 5 bases and J by 4 bases, with 14 bases between. CDR3 length: 15 amino acids. CDR3 coding DNA: TGTGCCACCAGCCCCCGTGTCGACATCACCGGGGAGCTGTTTTTT. Translating it yields CATSPRVDITGELFF.

The CDR3 DNA reads TGCGCCAGCAGCTTGGCCCCCGGTAGCAATCAGCCCCAGCATTTT. Protein sequence: CASSLAPGSNQPQHF. The chain is built from TRBV5-1 and TRBJ1-5; D is ambiguous. CDR1 SGHRS and CDR2 YFSETQ come from the germline V gene. The CDR3 length is 15 residues. V lost 0 bases and J lost 0, with 7 bases in between.

The rearrangement joins TRBV16 to TRBJ1-4; perhaps TRBD1 as D (5 bases). Germline values: CDR1 KGHSY, CDR2 FQNENV. There are 18 residues in the CDR3. The germline V and J ends were trimmed by 3 bases and 0 bases, with 17 bases remaining between them. Here the CDR3 DNA reads TGTGCCAGCAGCCACTTACGGGCAGGGCCGGCAACTAATGAAAAACTGTTTTTT. It codes for CASSHLRAGPATNEKLFF. The full variable domain, with the rest looked up from reference TRBV16 and TRBJ1-4, is GEEVAQTPKHLVRGEGQKAKLYCAPIKGHSYVFWYQQVLKNEFKFLISFQNENVFDETGMPKERFSAKCLPNSPCSLEIQATKLEDSAVYFCASSHLRAGPATNEKLFFGSGTQLSVL.

This clone was counted a single time. The chain combines TRBV7-9 with TRBJ2-3; D might be TRBD2 (5 bases). This CDR3 contains 16 residues. Germline V gene data show CDR1 as SEHNR and CDR2 as FQNEAQ (reference sequence). V dropped 5 bases and J dropped 1 base, with 16 bases sitting between them. The CDR3 bases are TGTGCCAGCAGCCCCGACTACTTAGTGGGCACAGATACGCAGTATTTT. Translating gives CASSPDYLVGTDTQYF.

The V call is TRBV30, the J call TRBJ2-5; D not resolved. CDR1 is GTSNPN and CDR2 is SVGIG in the germline V gene (reference sequence). The CDR3 spans 15 residues. V lost 2 bases and J lost 1, with 14 bases in between. The CDR3 reads CAWSTQVGTQETQYF. The CDR3 coding sequence is TGTGCCTGGAGTACTCAGGTTGGAACCCAAGAGACCCAGTACTTC.

V is TRBV10-1 and J is TRBJ2-2; a weak D match, TRBD1 (5 bases). CDR1 and CDR2 (germline): WNHNN, SYGVQD (reference sequence). This CDR3 contains 12 residues. Between the trimmed V and J ends, which lost 6 bases and 10 bases, there was a span of 12 bases. The DNA for the CDR3 is TGCGCCAGCAGCAACAGGCAAACGGAGCTGTTTTTT. Its protein product is CASSNRQTELFF.

V usage is TRBV13 and J usage is TRBJ2-5; D possibly corresponds to TRBD1 (5 bases). The CDR3 covers 14 residues. Deletions cut 5 bases from V and 1 base from J, with 11 bases between. CDR1 and CDR2 (germline): PRHDT, FYEKMQ (reference sequence). The CDR3 DNA follows: TGTGCCAGCAGCCAAAGACAGAGCCAAGAGACCCAGTACTTC. Its translation: CASSQRQSQETQYF.

This rearrangement joins TRBV28 to TRBJ2-5, with D perhaps TRBD1 (5 bases). The end of the DNA fits TRBJ2-7 better, so the J call may be wrong. CDR3 length: 17 residues. The germline V gene has CDR1 MDHEN and CDR2 SYDVKM. The CDR3 loop is CASSPRLLTANPYEQYF. In DNA form, the CDR3 reads TGTGCCAGCAGTCCCCGTTTGTTGACAGCAAACCCCTACGAGCAGTACTTC.

CDR3 residues: CASSQALSSGALNEQYF. The CDR3 DNA follows: TGTGCCAGCAGCCAAGCCCTCTCCTCAGGGGCACTTAACGAGCAGTACTTC. This sequence joins TRBV14 and TRBJ2-7, with D possibly TRBD1 on 6 matching bases. Germline lookup yields CDR1 SGHDN and CDR2 FVKESK. CDR3 length: 17 amino acids. The V end lost 1 base, the J end lost 5 bases, and 21 bases lay between the germline ends.

For this clone: An end of the junction does not agree with germline; a read error may underlie this. The J gene is TRBJ1-1, the V gene TRBV14; 10 bases agree with TRBD1. Germline V CDR1 and CDR2: SGHDN, FVKESK. CDR3 length equals 17 residues. CDR3 sequence: CASSQEPFSLPGQGRDF. CDR3 nucleotides: TGTGCCAGCAGCCAAGAGCCCTTCTCTCTCCCGGGACAGGGGCGAGACTTT.

The rearrangement links TRBV19 to TRBJ2-1, with 8 bases identical to TRBD2. Per germline, CDR1 LNHDA and CDR2 SQIVND (reference sequence). This CDR3 comprises 14 residues. J was trimmed by 8 bases and V by 3 bases; bases with no gene match: 6. DNA of the CDR3: TGTGCCAGTAGTATGGGGACTAGTATTTATGAGCAGTTCTTC. Translation gives CASSMGTSIYEQFF.

The chain joins TRBV5-1 to TRBJ2-5, with a weak D call TRBD2 (6 bases). The CDR3 has 14 residues. Trimming left V 6 bases short and J 5 bases short, with 17 bases between. Germline CDR1 reads SGHRS; CDR2 reads YFSETQ. The CDR3, as DNA: TGCGCCAGCACCGGGGGAGAGGTGGGGGAGACCCAGTACTTC. Protein sequence: CASTGGEVGETQYF.

The chain joins TRBV7-9 to TRBJ1-1; 10 bases align to TRBD1. After removal of 5 bases from V and 1 base from J, the junction contained 4 bases not matched to a gene. CDR1 is SEHNR and CDR2 is FQNEAQ in the germline V gene (reference sequence). The CDR3 loop spans 15 amino acids. CDR3 loop: CASSTRQGANTEAFF. DNA of the CDR3: TGTGCCAGCAGCACCCGACAGGGGGCGAACACTGAAGCTTTCTTT.

The gene calls are TRBV11-2 and TRBJ2-7; TRBD1 agrees at 7 bases. V lost 3 bases to trimming and J lost 6 bases; unmatched junction nucleotides: 8. CDR1 and CDR2 (germline): SGHAT, FQNNGV. CDR3 length: 14 amino acids. Here the CDR3 reads CASSLDTGAGEQYF. CDR3 sequence (DNA): TGTGCCAGCAGCTTGGACACAGGGGCCGGCGAGCAGTACTTC. Complete variable domain (other parts from reference TRBV11-2 and TRBJ2-7): EAGVAQSPRYKIIEKRQSVAFWCNPISGHATLYWYQQILGQGPKLLIQFQNNGVVDDSQLPKDRFSAERLKGVDSTLKIQPAKLEDSAVYLCASSLDTGAGEQYFGPGTRLTVT.

V usage is TRBV5-1 and J usage is TRBJ1-1; D perhaps matches TRBD1 (6 bases). The length of the CDR3 is 14 residues. Trimming left V 4 bases short and J 1 base short, with 11 bases between. CDR1 is SGHRS, CDR2 YFSETQ, per germline. CDR3 residues: CASSTGHENTEAFF. Here the CDR3 DNA reads TGCGCCAGCAGCACGGGACACGAGAACACTGAAGCTTTCTTT.

This clone occurred once. The chain couples TRBV6-1 to TRBJ2-1; TRBD2 aligns across 10 bases. This CDR3 spans 15 amino acids. CDR1 and CDR2 (germline): MNHNS, SASEGT. V lost 7 bases and J lost 9; bases outside the gene matches: 12. The CDR3 is CASKLLSGRDREQFF. CDR3 in DNA: TGTGCCAGCAAATTATTAAGCGGGAGGGATCGTGAGCAGTTCTTC.

This sequence joins TRBV28 and TRBJ1-2; D remains ambiguous. With 8 bases removed from V and 6 bases from J, the gap between germline ends came to 16 bases. The CDR3 consists of 13 residues. In germline, CDR1 is MDHEN, CDR2 SYDVKM. The CDR3 bases are TGTGCCAGCTCCCCCGGGGTGTCCCATGGCTACACCTTC. It codes for CASSPGVSHGYTF.

V and J are TRBV4-1 and TRBJ2-7; maybe TRBD1 (5 bases). Trimming pared 5 bases from V and 3 bases from J, leaving 14 bases between. The CDR3 has 14 residues. Germline V CDR1 and CDR2: MGHRA, YSYEKL. This CDR3 reads CASSSLGEVYEQYF. The CDR3 nucleotides read TGCGCCAGCAGCTCCCTAGGGGAAGTCTACGAGCAGTACTTC.

The rearrangement uses TRBV6-1 and TRBJ2-7; no firm D call. Looked up from germline, CDR1 is MNHNS and CDR2 is SASEGT. Trimming shortened V by 7 bases and J by 3 bases, and 4 bases separated the two germline ends. The CDR3 sequence is 10 residues long. CDR3: CASNSYEQYF. CDR3 in DNA: TGTGCCAGCAACAGCTACGAGCAGTACTTC.